Following are 13 T cell receptor beta chains from one sample sequenced in a study of response to subunit inactivated influenza vaccine. MiXCR, applied by TCRdb to the RT-PCR reads, yields one record per CDR3 protein. Of about 150,000 distinct CDR3 sequences in the sample, about 10% were seen once. Specimen: CD8+ T cells sorted from PBMCs, collected 23 months after vaccination. These receptors originate from a man in his fifties or sixties who received an inactivated influenza vaccine.

The chain is built from TRBV24-1 and TRBJ2-1, with TRBD2 as a possible D gene (5 bases). The V end lost 9 bases, the J end lost 10 bases, and 15 bases lay between the germline ends. Germline V gives CDR1 KGHDR, CDR2 SFDVKD. This CDR3 has 12 amino acids. DNA of the CDR3: TGTGCCACCGCTCCGGGGTTCGGGGAGCAGTTCTTC. It specifies CATAPGFGEQFF.

This clonotype turned up a few times. The junction does not match germline at one end; this may be a read error. The chain is built from TRBV20-1 and TRBJ2-1; TRBD1 aligns across 8 bases. The CDR3 consists of 12 residues. The germline V gene has CDR1 DFQATT and CDR2 SNEGSKA (reference sequence). The CDR3 nucleotides read TGCAGTGCTAGAGGATCCAGGGACAGGATGGGGTTC. Translation gives CSARGSRDRMGF.

The chain employs TRBV4-3 and TRBJ2-1; 7 positions agree with TRBD2. Germline V gene sequence: CDR1 LGHNA, CDR2 YSLEER. CDR3 length equals 16 residues. Trimming at V came to 0 bases and at J to 1 base, leaving 3 bases not matched to a gene. The CDR3 nucleotides are TGCGCCAGCAGCCAAGACGCGGGAGTTTCCTACAATGAGCAGTTCTTC. It encodes CASSQDAGVSYNEQFF.

This clonotype has at least ten counts. The DNA for the CDR3 is TGTGCCAGCAGTTACCTAGAGTTCTACGAGCAGTACTTC. Residues: CASSYLEFYEQYF. This rearrangement joins TRBV6-2 or TRBV6-3 to TRBJ2-7, with D unclear. Trimming took off 2 bases at V and 3 bases at J, with 8 bases between the two ends. Looked up from germline, CDR1 is MNHEY and CDR2 is SVGEGT. The CDR3 extends over 13 amino acids.

This clonotype was seen at least ten times. V is TRBV11-2 and J is TRBJ1-1; no firm D call. From germline, CDR1 is SGHAT and CDR2 FQNNGV. V lost 5 bases, J lost 1 base, and 17 bases lay in between. This CDR3 has 16 amino acids. The CDR3 here is CASSRRLARRNTEAFF. The CDR3 DNA follows: TGTGCCAGCAGCCGAAGGCTGGCCAGACGGAACACTGAAGCTTTCTTT.

The sample holds a few counts of this clonotype. The V gene is TRBV5-6, the J gene TRBJ2-7; D tentatively fits TRBD1 or TRBD2 (5 bases each). Germline V gene lookup returns CDR1 SGHDT and CDR2 YYEEEE. The ends were cut back, 3 bases at V and 2 bases at J, with 12 bases in the middle. The length of the CDR3 is 14 residues. DNA for the CDR3: TGTGCCAGCAGCTACGGGACGCCAACCTACGAGCAGTACTTC. Encoded protein: CASSYGTPTYEQYF.

The J gene is TRBJ2-1, the V gene TRBV27, with 8 bases matching TRBD2. CDR3 length equals 16 residues. Per the germline V gene, CDR1 is MNHEY and CDR2 is SMNVEV (reference sequence). Trimming removed 8 bases from V and 0 bases from J; junction bases left unmatched: 9. The CDR3 nucleotides are TGTGCCAGCCGTCGGGGGGGGGCTAGCTCCTACAATGAGCAGTTCTTC. Its translation: CASRRGGASSYNEQFF.

In its sample, this clonotype was seen many times. The rearrangement links TRBV30 to TRBJ1-6; no clear D. There are 12 residues in the CDR3. V was clipped by 5 bases and J by 3 bases, with 5 bases between them. The V gene's germline CDR1 is GTSNPN and CDR2 SVGIG (reference sequence). The CDR3 DNA reads TGTGCCTGGGGTTACTATAATTCACCCCTCCACTTT. As protein: CAWGYYNSPLHF.

In its sample, this clonotype was seen many times. The genes are TRBV29-1 and TRBJ2-7, with 11 bases matching TRBD1. The CDR3 sequence is 14 residues long. Looked up from germline, CDR1 is SQVTM and CDR2 is ANQGSEA. Trimming at V came to 5 bases and at J to 3 bases, leaving 6 bases not matched to a gene. CDR3 loop: CSVPAGTGGYEQYF. The CDR3 DNA reads TGCAGCGTTCCCGCCGGGACAGGGGGCTACGAGCAGTACTTC.

This clonotype was seen repeatedly, ten times or more. The V call is TRBV5-6, the J call TRBJ2-7; D not certain. Germline lookup yields CDR1 SGHDT and CDR2 YYEEEE. V was shortened by 4 bases and J by 3 bases, with 14 bases between the two germline ends. This CDR3 contains 14 residues. The DNA for the CDR3 is TGTGCCAGCAGCCTTGCCACTACCCTCTACGAGCAGTACTTC. This translates into CASSLATTLYEQYF.

This clonotype occurred many times. The chain joins TRBV7-2 to TRBJ1-3; D unclear. The germline V and J ends were trimmed by 4 bases and 0 bases, with 13 bases remaining between them. The CDR3 has 16 residues. CDR1 and CDR2 from the germline V gene are SGHTA and FQGNSA. CDR3 protein: CASSSTGSHSGNTIYF. The CDR3 nucleotides read TGTGCCAGCAGCTCGACCGGGTCCCACTCTGGAAACACCATATATTTT. The variable domain in full, with the rest retrieved from reference TRBV7-2 and TRBJ1-3, is GAGVSQSPSNKVTEKGKDVELRCDPISGHTALYWYRQSLGQGLEFLIYFQGNSAPDKSGLPSDRFSAERTGGSVSTLTIQRTQQEDSAVYLCASSSTGSHSGNTIYFGEGSWLTVV.

The gene calls are TRBV12-3 or TRBV12-4 and TRBJ2-7; 15 bases line up with TRBD2. The V gene end was trimmed by 1 base and the J gene end by 0 bases; junction bases not matched to a gene: 4. The CDR3 sequence is 18 residues long. The CDR3 region is CASSLDGLAGGSSYEQYF. DNA for the CDR3: TGTGCCAGCAGTTTAGACGGACTAGCGGGAGGGAGCTCCTACGAGCAGTACTTC.

In its sample, this clonotype was seen once. The CDR3 is CASTQGGGANVLTF. The CDR3 DNA sequence: TGTGCCAGCACCCAGGGTGGAGGGGCCAACGTCCTGACTTTC. The rearrangement uses TRBV2 and TRBJ2-6, with D perhaps TRBD1 (5 bases). This CDR3 has 14 amino acids. V dropped 7 bases and J dropped 4 bases, with 11 bases sitting between them. From germline, CDR1 is SNHLY and CDR2 FYNNEI.